Below, one T cell receptor beta chain is given with its context. This sample is drawn from a study of lymphopenia after photon versus proton radiotherapy. Using immunoSEQ multiplex PCR, the repertoire was profiled, and TCRdb retains in-frame clones only, with some absent. In the table there are about 65,000 clones, approximately 87% of which are singletons. The sample consisted of peripheral blood, taken from a patient treated with proton-based radiotherapy. The TCR originated in a man older than 75 with esophageal cancer.

This CDR3 reads CASSSNTGQGGSGYTF. As DNA, the CDR3 is TGTGCCAGCAGTTCAAACACGGGACAGGGGGGAAGTGGCTACACCTTC. The V gene is TRBV27, the J gene TRBJ1-2, with 11 positions matching TRBD1. Trimming cost V 4 bases and J 7 bases; bases outside gene matches: 11. This CDR3 has 16 residues. From germline, CDR1 is MNHEY and CDR2 SMNVEV (reference sequence).